The clone carrying this T cell receptor beta chain appeared many times. TCRdb reassembled clones from the PCR reads with MiXCR. The profile shows about 22,000 clones, roughly 14% of them singletons. The data originate from a study of metastatic and nonmetastatic thyroid tumors. This CDR3 has 13 amino acids. The germline V gene has CDR1 SGDLS and CDR2 YYNGEE. The V and J ends lost 4 bases and 7 bases respectively, with 14 bases between them. Before thyroid surgery, none of the patients had received any treatment. The gene calls are TRBV9 and TRBJ1-1; possible D gene TRBD1, 5 bases. The origin of this receptor is a female donor with papillary thyroid cancer or a benign thyroid nodule (not recorded which). Some clones in this sample may be carry-over from other donors' samples. The source material was tumor tissue. Here the CDR3 reads CASSPGGGFEAFF. The CDR3, as DNA: TGTGCCAGCAGCCCCGGGGGGGGGTTTGAAGCTTTCTTT.